These 22 T cell receptor beta chains originate from one sample sequenced in a study of vaccination and CD4 T cells after COVID-19. Regarding treatment: roughly ten-day PBMC culture with coronavirus spike peptide pools or control peptides (ViraFEST assay). The Oncomine TCR Beta short-read assay generated sequence data from the DNA of cultured CD4+ T cells. TCRdb passed the PCR reads through MiXCR, listing each CDR3 protein once. In the table there are 15,000 to 20,000 distinct CDR3 sequences, around 52% of which are singletons. The antigens of these receptors remain unknown. The sample was CD4+ T cells from blood, cultured in vitro. The source of these receptors is a human donor who had recovered from COVID-19.

This clonotype was seen a few times. The rearrangement links TRBV20-1 to TRBJ2-2; 7 bases agree with TRBD1. Germline CDR1 reads DFQATT; CDR2 reads SNEGSKA (reference sequence). V gave up 1 base and J gave up 2 bases; unmatched junction bases: 7. CDR3 size: 16 residues. The CDR3 reads CSARVLGQSNTGELFF. The CDR3, as DNA: TGCAGTGCTAGAGTATTGGGACAGAGTAACACCGGGGAGCTGTTTTTT.

J is TRBJ1-1 and V is TRBV2, with D uncertain. This CDR3 has 15 amino acids. Germline CDR1 reads SNHLY; CDR2 reads FYNNEI. With 8 bases removed from V and 5 bases from J, the gap between germline ends came to 21 bases. The CDR3 loop is CASGGGLLIDTEAFF. Here the CDR3 DNA reads TGTGCCAGCGGTGGAGGACTACTAATAGATACTGAAGCTTTCTTT.

V usage is TRBV11-3 and J usage is TRBJ2-1; 9 bases fit TRBD2. The V gene end was trimmed by 1 base and the J gene end by 4 bases; junction bases not matched to a gene: 2. The CDR3 length is 15 residues. The germline CDR1 and CDR2 sequences are SGHNT and YENEEA. CDR3 DNA: TGTGCCAGCAGCTTAGGACTAGCGGTATACAATGAGCAGTTCTTC. This encodes CASSLGLAVYNEQFF.

The chain is built from TRBV24-1 and TRBJ2-7; 13 bases line up with TRBD2. CDR1 and CDR2 (germline): KGHDR, SFDVKD. The junction had 5 bases not matched to a gene; V was cut back by 8 bases and J by 2 bases. The CDR3 is 15 residues long. This chain's CDR3 is CATNPGTSGAYEQYF. CDR3 nucleotides: TGTGCCACCAACCCCGGGACTAGCGGGGCCTACGAGCAGTACTTC.

V gene TRBV12-5 combines with J gene TRBJ1-1; no definite D call. Germline CDR1 is LGHNT and CDR2 is FRNRAP. V was pared by 7 bases and J by 0 bases, with 12 bases between. The length of the CDR3 is 14 residues. CDR3: CASAPMGVNTEAFF. The DNA of the CDR3 is TGTGCTAGTGCCCCCATGGGAGTGAACACTGAAGCTTTCTTT.

The chain couples TRBV6-1 to TRBJ2-4; D is possibly TRBD1 (6 bases). Germline CDR1 and CDR2: MNHNS and SASEGT. Trimming left V 3 bases short and J 0 bases short, with 15 bases between. The CDR3 is 17 residues long. CDR3: CASSDLTGILAKNIQYF. The CDR3 nucleotides are TGTGCCAGCAGTGACTTGACAGGAATTTTAGCCAAAAACATTCAGTACTTC.

This clonotype was picked up a small number of times. V is TRBV27 and J is TRBJ1-2; 7 bases are a match to TRBD1. Germline CDR1 and CDR2: MNHEY and SMNVEV (reference sequence). The CDR3 totals 15 residues. The V and J ends lost 2 bases and 2 bases, in that order; junction bases with no gene match: 5. CDR3: CASSLMTGNNYGYTF. The CDR3 DNA is TGTGCCAGCAGTTTAATGACAGGGAACAACTATGGCTACACCTTC.

Remarks on this clonotype: A read error may produce the germline difference seen at one junction end. J is TRBJ1-1 and V is TRBV11-2; TRBD1 is a possible D gene (6 bases). This CDR3 has 14 residues. In germline, CDR1 is SGHAT, CDR2 FQNNGV. DNA of the CDR3: TGTGCCAGCAGCCTAGAGGGACACTACACTGAAGCTTTCTTT. This translates into CASSLEGHYTEAFF. The entire variable domain, with the rest obtained from reference TRBV11-2 and TRBJ1-1, is as follows: EAGVAQSPRYKIIEKRQSVAFWCNPISGHATLYWYQQILGQGPKLLIQFQNNGVVDDSQLPKDRFSAERLKGVDSTLKIQPAKLEDSAVYLCASSLEGHYTEAFFGQGTRLTVV.

The chain employs TRBV11-3 and TRBJ2-7, with D perhaps TRBD2 (6 bases). The CDR3 runs 16 residues. CDR1 and CDR2 from the germline V gene are SGHNT and YENEEA. Trimming pared 5 bases from V and 0 bases from J, leaving 17 bases between. The CDR3 coding sequence is TGTGCCAGCAGCCCGGTATGGGGGGAAAGCTCCTACGAGCAGTACTTC. This translates into CASSPVWGESSYEQYF. Complete variable domain (other parts from reference TRBV11-3 and TRBJ2-7): EAGVVQSPRYKIIEKKQPVAFWCNPISGHNTLYWYLQNLGQGPELLIRYENEEAVDDSQLPKDRFSAERLKGVDSTLKIQPAELGDSAVYLCASSPVWGESSYEQYFGPGTRLTVT.

This clonotype has a handful of counts. The chain recombines TRBV6-2 or TRBV6-3 with TRBJ1-1; TRBD1 matches at 9 bases. Germline V gene lookup returns CDR1 MNHEY and CDR2 SVGEGT. J gave up 6 bases and V 6 bases, and 5 bases lay outside the gene matches. The CDR3 length is 13 residues. The CDR3 reads CASRQGAWAEAFF. CDR3 DNA sequence: TGTGCCAGCAGACAGGGGGCGTGGGCTGAAGCTTTCTTT.

The CDR3 DNA is TGTGCCAGCAGTGTCCTAGCCAAAAACATTCAGTACTTC. The encoded protein is CASSVLAKNIQYF. V usage is TRBV2 and J usage is TRBJ2-4; D is unclear. V was trimmed by 4 bases and J by 0 bases, leaving 4 bases between them. The CDR3 contains 13 residues. Germline V gene lookup returns CDR1 SNHLY and CDR2 FYNNEI.

This clonotype was observed once. The rearrangement links TRBV7-6 to TRBJ2-3, with 9 bases aligning to TRBD2. Losses at the gene ends were 4 bases for V and 5 bases for J; bases not matched to a gene: 7. CDR3 length equals 15 residues. Germline V gives CDR1 SGHVS, CDR2 FNYEAQ. The CDR3 loop reads CASSSLGLALDTQYF. In DNA, the CDR3 is TGTGCCAGCAGCTCCCTCGGACTAGCGCTAGATACGCAGTATTTT.

The chain uses TRBV30 and TRBJ1-1; 11 positions agree with TRBD1. CDR3 length: 12 residues. The V gene end was trimmed by 3 bases and the J gene end by 8 bases; junction bases not matched to a gene: 2. Per germline, CDR1 GTSNPN and CDR2 SVGIG (reference sequence). Written as DNA, the CDR3 is TGTGCCTGGAGCGGGACAGGGGGGGAAGCTTTCTTT. Translating it yields CAWSGTGGEAFF.

The chain joins TRBV5-4 to TRBJ2-4; D not resolved. Germline CDR1 is SGHNT and CDR2 is YYREEE (reference sequence). Trimming shortened V by 5 bases and J by 5 bases, and 17 bases separated the two germline ends. This CDR3 comprises 15 residues. CDR3: CASRVMATTQNIQYF. CDR3 bases: TGTGCCAGCAGAGTGATGGCTACGACTCAAAACATTCAGTACTTC.

This clonotype has a handful of counts. The chain couples TRBV7-9 to TRBJ2-1, with unresolved D. The CDR3 runs to 13 residues. Germline values: CDR1 SEHNR, CDR2 FQNEAQ (reference sequence). Trimming cost V 3 bases and J 7 bases, with 10 bases left between them. The CDR3 region is CASSLLGGNEQFF. The CDR3 nucleotides read TGTGCCAGCAGCTTGCTCGGTGGGAATGAGCAGTTCTTC.

This chain links TRBV6-5 with TRBJ1-5; 7 bases are a match to TRBD1. Trimming at V came to 0 bases and at J to 6 bases, leaving 5 bases not matched to a gene. The germline CDR1 and CDR2 sequences are MNHEY and SVGAGI. This CDR3 has 15 amino acids. For the CDR3, the DNA is TGTGCCAGCAGTTACTCGGGGACAGACGGTCAGCCCCAGCATTTT. The encoded protein is CASSYSGTDGQPQHF.

This chain uses TRBV24-1 with TRBJ1-5; tentative D call: TRBD1 (6 bases). The CDR3 is made up of 14 amino acids. CDR1 is KGHDR, CDR2 SFDVKD, per germline. The V and J ends lost 2 bases and 7 bases respectively, with 11 bases between them. The CDR3 region has the DNA TGTGCCACCAGTGATTCCACAGGGTGGCAGCCCCAGCATTTT. It specifies CATSDSTGWQPQHF.

The rearrangement uses TRBV20-1 and TRBJ1-5, with TRBD1 identical over 9 bases. Germline loops: CDR1 DFQATT, CDR2 SNEGSKA (reference sequence). The CDR3 has 13 residues. Trimming took 3 bases from V and 5 from J; bases not matched to a gene: 2. The CDR3 spells CSARGQGYQPQHF. Here the CDR3 DNA reads TGCAGTGCTAGGGGACAGGGCTATCAGCCCCAGCATTTT.

The rearrangement links TRBV10-3 to TRBJ2-7; a possible D gene is TRBD1 (5 bases). Germline V gives CDR1 ENHRY, CDR2 SYGVKD. The CDR3 sequence is 16 residues long. The germline V and J ends were trimmed by 0 bases and 0 bases, with 12 bases remaining between them. CDR3 coding DNA: TGTGCCATCAGTGAGTCAAGGGGCGCAAGCTCCTACGAGCAGTACTTC. It yields the protein CAISESRGASSYEQYF.

The V call is TRBV20-1, the J call TRBJ2-7, with D possibly TRBD2 on 7 matching bases. The CDR3 covers 15 residues. Germline CDR1 reads DFQATT; CDR2 reads SNEGSKA (reference sequence). V lost 1 base and J 2 bases, leaving 15 bases between the germline ends. In DNA form, the CDR3 reads TGCAGTGCTAGAGTTCTCGTGGGGGGGCCCTACGAGCAGTACTTC. Protein product: CSARVLVGGPYEQYF.

This clonotype was seen once. V is TRBV15 and J is TRBJ2-1; TRBD2 agrees at 15 bases. The length of the CDR3 is 18 residues. Germline V gene lookup returns CDR1 LNHNV and CDR2 YYDKDF (reference sequence). V shed 2 bases and J 4 bases; nucleotides not matched to a gene: 6. The CDR3 nucleotides are TGTGCCACCAGCAGAAGACCGGGACTAGCGGGAGGTTACAATGAGCAGTTCTTC. Protein product: CATSRRPGLAGGYNEQFF.

The rearrangement joins TRBV30 to TRBJ1-2; D not certain. This CDR3 region has 15 residues. Per the germline V gene, CDR1 is GTSNPN and CDR2 is SVGIG (reference sequence). V was clipped by 1 base and J by 11 bases, with 23 bases between them. This CDR3 reads CAWSGVSRATITYTF. The CDR3 nucleotides are TGTGCCTGGAGTGGCGTATCGCGGGCCACTATAACGTACACCTTC. The whole variable domain, filled in from reference TRBV30 and TRBJ1-2, reads SQTIHQWPATLVQPVGSPLSLECTVEGTSNPNLYWYRQAAGRGLQLLFYSVGIGQISSEVPQNLSASRPQDRQFILSSKKLLLSDSGFYLCAWSGVSRATITYTFGSGTRLTVV.